This T cell receptor beta chain was retrieved from a study of technical replicates of blood from several donors. Profiled with immunoSEQ multiplex PCR; TCRdb holds only in-frame clones, not every one. The sample has tens of thousands of clones; roughly 90% are singletons. With 9 bases removed from V and 4 bases from J, the gap between germline ends came to 15 bases. This CDR3 contains 13 residues. Germline V gene sequence: CDR1 SNHLY, CDR2 FYNNEI. The sequencing input was PBMCs. The chain carries TRBV2 and TRBJ1-1; D is unresolved. The source of this sequence is a human donor in good health. Some clones in this sample may be carry-over from other donors' samples. CDR3 sequence (DNA): TGTGCCAGGGAGAGTTCGCGTTTCACTGAAGCTTTCTTT. This sequence encodes CARESSRFTEAFF.